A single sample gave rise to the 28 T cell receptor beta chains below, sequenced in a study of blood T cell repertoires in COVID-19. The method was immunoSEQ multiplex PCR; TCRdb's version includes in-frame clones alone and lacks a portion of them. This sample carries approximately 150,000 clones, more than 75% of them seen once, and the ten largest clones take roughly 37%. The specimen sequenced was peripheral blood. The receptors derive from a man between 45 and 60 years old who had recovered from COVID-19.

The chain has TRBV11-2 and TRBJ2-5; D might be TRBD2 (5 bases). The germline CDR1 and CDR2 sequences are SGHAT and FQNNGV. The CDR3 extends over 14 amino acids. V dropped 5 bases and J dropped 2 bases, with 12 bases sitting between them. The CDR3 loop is CASSPRWEQETQYF. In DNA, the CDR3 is TGTGCCAGCAGCCCAAGATGGGAGCAAGAGACCCAGTACTTC.

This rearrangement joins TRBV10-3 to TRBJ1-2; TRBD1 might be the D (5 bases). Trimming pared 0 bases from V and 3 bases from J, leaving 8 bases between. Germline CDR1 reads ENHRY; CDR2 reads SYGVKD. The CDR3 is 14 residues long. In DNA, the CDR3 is TGTGCCATCAGTGAGTCTGGGACTGACTATGGCTACACCTTC. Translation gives CAISESGTDYGYTF.

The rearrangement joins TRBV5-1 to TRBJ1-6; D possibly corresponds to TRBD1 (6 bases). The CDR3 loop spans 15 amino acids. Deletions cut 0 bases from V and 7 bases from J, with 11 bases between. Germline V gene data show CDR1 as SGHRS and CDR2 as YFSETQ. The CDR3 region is CASSLEDRLNSPLHF. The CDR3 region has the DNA TGCGCCAGCAGCTTGGAGGACAGATTAAATTCACCCCTCCACTTT.

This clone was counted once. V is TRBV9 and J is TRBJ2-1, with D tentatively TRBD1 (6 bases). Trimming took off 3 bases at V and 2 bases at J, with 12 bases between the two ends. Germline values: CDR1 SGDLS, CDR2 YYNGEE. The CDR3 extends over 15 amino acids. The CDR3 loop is CASSADRRPYNEQFF. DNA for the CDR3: TGTGCCAGCAGCGCCGACAGGAGACCCTACAATGAGCAGTTCTTC. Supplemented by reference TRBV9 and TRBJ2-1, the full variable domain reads DSGVTQTPKHLITATGQRVTLRCSPRSGDLSVYWYQQSLDQGLQFLIQYYNGEERAKGNILERFSAQQFPDLHSELNLSSLELGDSALYFCASSADRRPYNEQFFGPGTRLTVL.

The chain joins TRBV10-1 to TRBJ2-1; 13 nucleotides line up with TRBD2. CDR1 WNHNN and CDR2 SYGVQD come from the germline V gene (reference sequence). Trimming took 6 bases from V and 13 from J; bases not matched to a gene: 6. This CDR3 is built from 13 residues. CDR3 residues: CASSKTSGGSQFF. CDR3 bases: TGCGCCAGCAGCAAGACTAGCGGGGGGTCACAGTTCTTC.

DNA of the CDR3: TGTGCCAGCAGCTTACTACAGCCCGGGGGGAGCTCTGGAAACACCATATATTTT. Protein: CASSLLQPGGSSGNTIYF. This chain uses TRBV7-6 with TRBJ1-3, with D perhaps TRBD1 (5 bases). Trimming removed 2 bases at V and 0 bases at J, with 17 bases between. This CDR3 has 18 amino acids. Germline assignment: CDR1 SGHVS and CDR2 FNYEAQ.

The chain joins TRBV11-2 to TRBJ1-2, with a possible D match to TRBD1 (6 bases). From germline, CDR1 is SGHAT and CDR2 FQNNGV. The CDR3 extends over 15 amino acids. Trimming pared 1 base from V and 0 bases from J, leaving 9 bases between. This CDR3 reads CASSLGTATNYGYTF. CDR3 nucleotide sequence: TGTGCCAGCAGCTTAGGGACAGCTACTAACTATGGCTACACCTTC.

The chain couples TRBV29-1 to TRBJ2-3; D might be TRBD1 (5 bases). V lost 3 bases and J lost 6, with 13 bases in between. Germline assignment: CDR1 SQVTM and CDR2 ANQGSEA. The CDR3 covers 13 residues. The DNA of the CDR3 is TGCAGCGTTGACTCCCTCTGGGGCGATACGCAGTATTTT. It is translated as CSVDSLWGDTQYF.

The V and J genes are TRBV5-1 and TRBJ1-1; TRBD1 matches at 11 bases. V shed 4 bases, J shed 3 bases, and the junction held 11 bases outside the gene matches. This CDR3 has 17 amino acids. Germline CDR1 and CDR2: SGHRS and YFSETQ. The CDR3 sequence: CASSPDRGLKRDTEAFF. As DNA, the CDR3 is TGCGCCAGCAGCCCGGACAGGGGGCTTAAAAGGGACACTGAAGCTTTCTTT.

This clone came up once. DNA for the CDR3: TGTGCCTGGAGTGTGGGCGGGGGGAGCTACGAGCAGTACTTC. It specifies CAWSVGGGSYEQYF. The rearrangement joins TRBV30 to TRBJ2-7; 8 nucleotides agree with TRBD2. V gave up 0 bases and J gave up 3 bases; unmatched junction bases: 4. In germline, CDR1 is GTSNPN, CDR2 SVGIG (reference sequence). The CDR3 spans 14 residues.

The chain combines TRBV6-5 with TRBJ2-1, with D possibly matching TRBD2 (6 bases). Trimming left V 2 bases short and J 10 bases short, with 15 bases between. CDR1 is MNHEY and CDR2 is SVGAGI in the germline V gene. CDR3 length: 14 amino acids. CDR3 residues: CASSYGAGTDEQFF. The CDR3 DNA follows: TGTGCCAGCAGTTACGGTGCGGGGACGGACGAGCAGTTCTTC.

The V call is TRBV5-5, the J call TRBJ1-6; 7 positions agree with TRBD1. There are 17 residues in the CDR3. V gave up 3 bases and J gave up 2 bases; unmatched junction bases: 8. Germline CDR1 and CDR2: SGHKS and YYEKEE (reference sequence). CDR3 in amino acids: CASSSIQGSTYNSPLHF. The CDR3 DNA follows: TGTGCCAGCAGCTCTATACAGGGGAGCACCTATAATTCACCCCTCCACTTT. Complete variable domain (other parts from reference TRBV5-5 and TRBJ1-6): DAGVTQSPTHLIKTRGQQVTLRCSPISGHKSVSWYQQVLGQGPQFIFQYYEKEERGRGNFPDRFSARQFPNYSSELNVNALLLGDSALYLCASSSIQGSTYNSPLHFGNGTRLTVT.

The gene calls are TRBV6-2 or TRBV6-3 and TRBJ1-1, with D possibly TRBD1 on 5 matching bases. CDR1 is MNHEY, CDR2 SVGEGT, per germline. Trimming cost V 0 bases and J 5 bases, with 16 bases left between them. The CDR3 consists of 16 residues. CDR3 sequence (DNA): TGTGCCAGCAGTTACTCGAATTTCAGGGCGGGGACTGAAGCTTTCTTT. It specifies CASSYSNFRAGTEAFF.

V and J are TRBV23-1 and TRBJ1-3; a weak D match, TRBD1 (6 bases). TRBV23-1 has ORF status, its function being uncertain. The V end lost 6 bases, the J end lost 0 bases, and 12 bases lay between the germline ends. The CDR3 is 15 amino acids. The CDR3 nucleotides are TGCGCCAGCAGCCCTACGGACAGCTCTGGAAACACCATATATTTT. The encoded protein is CASSPTDSSGNTIYF.

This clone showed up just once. The CDR3: CASSLNRNNQPQHF. The CDR3 DNA is TGTGCCAGCAGTTTGAACAGGAATAATCAGCCCCAGCATTTT. The V call is TRBV27, the J call TRBJ1-5; a weak D match, TRBD1 (5 bases). The CDR3 totals 14 residues. The germline V gene encodes CDR1 MNHEY and CDR2 SMNVEV (reference sequence). V was clipped by 3 bases and J by 4 bases, with 10 bases between them.

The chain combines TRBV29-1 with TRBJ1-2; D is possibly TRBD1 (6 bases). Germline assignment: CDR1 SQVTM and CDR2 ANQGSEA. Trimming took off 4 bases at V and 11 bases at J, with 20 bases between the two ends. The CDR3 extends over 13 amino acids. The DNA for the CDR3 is TGCAGCGTTGTTGGTGAAGGGGGAGTGTTTTACACCTTC. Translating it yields CSVVGEGGVFYTF.

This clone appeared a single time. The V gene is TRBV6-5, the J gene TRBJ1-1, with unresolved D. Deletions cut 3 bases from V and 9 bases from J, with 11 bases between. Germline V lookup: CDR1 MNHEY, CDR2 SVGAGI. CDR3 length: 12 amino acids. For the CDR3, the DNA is TGTGCCAGCAGTTATAAAGAGGGAAAAGCTTTCTTT. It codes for CASSYKEGKAFF.

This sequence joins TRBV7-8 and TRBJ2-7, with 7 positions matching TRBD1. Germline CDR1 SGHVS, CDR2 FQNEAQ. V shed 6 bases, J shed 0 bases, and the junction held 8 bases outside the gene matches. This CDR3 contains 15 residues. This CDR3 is CASRLTGESSYEQYF. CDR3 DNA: TGTGCCAGCAGGCTTACAGGGGAGAGCTCCTACGAGCAGTACTTC.

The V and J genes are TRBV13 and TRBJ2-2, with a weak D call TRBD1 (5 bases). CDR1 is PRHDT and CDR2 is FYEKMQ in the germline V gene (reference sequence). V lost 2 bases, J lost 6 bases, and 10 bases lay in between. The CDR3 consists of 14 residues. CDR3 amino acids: CASSLSGMAGELFF. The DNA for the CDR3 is TGTGCCAGCAGCTTATCAGGGATGGCCGGGGAGCTGTTTTTT.

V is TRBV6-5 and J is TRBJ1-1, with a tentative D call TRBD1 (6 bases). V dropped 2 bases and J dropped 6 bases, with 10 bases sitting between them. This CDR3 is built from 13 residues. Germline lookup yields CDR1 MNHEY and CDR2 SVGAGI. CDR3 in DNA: TGTGCCAGCAGTTACCGCAGGGGTTCTGAAGCTTTCTTT. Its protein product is CASSYRRGSEAFF.

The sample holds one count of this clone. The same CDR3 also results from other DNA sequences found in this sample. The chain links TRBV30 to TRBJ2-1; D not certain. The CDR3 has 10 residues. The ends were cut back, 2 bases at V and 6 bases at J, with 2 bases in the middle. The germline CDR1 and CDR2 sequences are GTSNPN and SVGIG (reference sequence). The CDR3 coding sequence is TGTGCCTGGAGTCGCAATGAGCAGTTCTTC. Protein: CAWSRNEQFF.

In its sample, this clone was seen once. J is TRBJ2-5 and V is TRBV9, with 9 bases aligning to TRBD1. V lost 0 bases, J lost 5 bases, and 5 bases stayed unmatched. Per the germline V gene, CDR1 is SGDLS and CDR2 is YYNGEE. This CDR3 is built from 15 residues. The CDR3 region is CASSVGTGGLETQYF. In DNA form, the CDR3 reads TGTGCCAGCAGCGTAGGTACAGGGGGCTTGGAGACCCAGTACTTC.

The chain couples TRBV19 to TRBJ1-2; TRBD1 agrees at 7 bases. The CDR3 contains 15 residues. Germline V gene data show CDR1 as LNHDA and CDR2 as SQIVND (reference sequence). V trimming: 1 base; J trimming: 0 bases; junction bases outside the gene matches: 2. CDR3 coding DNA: TGTGCCAGTAGTATAGCAGGGGGAACTAACTATGGCTACACCTTC. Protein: CASSIAGGTNYGYTF.

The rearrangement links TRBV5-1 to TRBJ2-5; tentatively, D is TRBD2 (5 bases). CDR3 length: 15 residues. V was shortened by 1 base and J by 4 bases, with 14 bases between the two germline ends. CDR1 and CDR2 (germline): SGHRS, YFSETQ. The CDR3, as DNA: TGCGCCAGCAGCTTGTATACCAGAGGGCGAGAGACCCAGTACTTC. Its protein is CASSLYTRGRETQYF.

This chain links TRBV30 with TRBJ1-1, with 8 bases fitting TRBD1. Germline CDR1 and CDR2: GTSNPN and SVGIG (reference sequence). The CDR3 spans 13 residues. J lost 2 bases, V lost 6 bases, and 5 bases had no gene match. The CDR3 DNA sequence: TGTGCCTGTTTGGGACAGGATAACACTGAAGCTTTCTTT. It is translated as CACLGQDNTEAFF.

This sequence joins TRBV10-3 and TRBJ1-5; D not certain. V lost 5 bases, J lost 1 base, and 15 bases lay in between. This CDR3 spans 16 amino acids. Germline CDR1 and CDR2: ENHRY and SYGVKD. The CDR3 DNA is TGTGCCATCAGTTCTAGGTGGTACTCGAGCAATCAGCCCCAGCATTTT. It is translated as CAISSRWYSSNQPQHF.

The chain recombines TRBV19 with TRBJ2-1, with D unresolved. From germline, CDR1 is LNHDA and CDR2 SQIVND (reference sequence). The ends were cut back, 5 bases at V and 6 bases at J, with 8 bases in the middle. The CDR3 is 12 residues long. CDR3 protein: CASSQTLNEQFF. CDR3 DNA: TGTGCCAGTAGTCAGACACTCAATGAGCAGTTCTTC.

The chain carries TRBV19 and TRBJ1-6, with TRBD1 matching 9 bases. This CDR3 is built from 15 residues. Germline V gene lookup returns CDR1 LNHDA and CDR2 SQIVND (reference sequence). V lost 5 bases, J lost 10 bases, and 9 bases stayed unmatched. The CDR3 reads CASSLGQGTNSPLHF. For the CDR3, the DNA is TGTGCCAGTAGTTTAGGACAGGGGACCAACTCACCCCTCCACTTT.